This T cell receptor beta chain appears in the sequencing data of a study of breast tumors, draining lymph nodes, adjacent tissues. Trimming stripped 7 bases from V and 6 bases from J, with 12 bases between. From germline, CDR1 is PRHDT and CDR2 FYEKMQ (reference sequence). The CDR3 totals 12 residues. The lymph nodes were axillary draining lymph nodes from breast cancer patients. Each CDR3 protein gets one entry after TCRdb re-called the multiplex PCR reads with MiXCR. The data contain more than 200,000 distinct CDR3 sequences, approximately 30% of them singletons. The receptor comes from a female donor with breast cancer. Some clones in this sample may be carry-over from other donors' samples. The sequenced sample consisted of axillary lymph node tissue. V is TRBV13 and J is TRBJ1-1; TRBD1 might be the D (6 bases). The CDR3 DNA reads as TGTGCCAGCACCGAAAGGGGGGCTGAAGCTTTCTTT. It codes for CASTERGAEAFF.